This record looks at one T cell receptor beta chain sequence and its context. Its target is not known. The record originates from a study of cytomegalovirus exposure and HLA in healthy donors. PCR employed 60 Vbeta and 13 Jbeta primers. Profiling relied on immunoSEQ multiplex PCR, and the TCRdb table lists in-frame clones only, not all of them. In the table there are some 220,000 clones, approximately 80% of which are singletons. Points from the study as a whole: Accurate HLA-A and HLA-B prediction from TCR beta sequences was reported for most subjects.

The CDR3 spans 15 residues. The specimen was PBMCs. The rearrangement joins TRBV6-7 to TRBJ2-5; D might be TRBD1 (5 bases). TRBV6-7 is filed as an ORF, its function uncertain. The TCR comes from a woman aged 40-49 years in good health and CMV-seronegative. CDR3 nucleotide sequence: TGTGCGCCAGCAGGGAACCGGACATTGATAGAGACCCAGTACTTC. Protein: CAPAGNRTLIETQYF.